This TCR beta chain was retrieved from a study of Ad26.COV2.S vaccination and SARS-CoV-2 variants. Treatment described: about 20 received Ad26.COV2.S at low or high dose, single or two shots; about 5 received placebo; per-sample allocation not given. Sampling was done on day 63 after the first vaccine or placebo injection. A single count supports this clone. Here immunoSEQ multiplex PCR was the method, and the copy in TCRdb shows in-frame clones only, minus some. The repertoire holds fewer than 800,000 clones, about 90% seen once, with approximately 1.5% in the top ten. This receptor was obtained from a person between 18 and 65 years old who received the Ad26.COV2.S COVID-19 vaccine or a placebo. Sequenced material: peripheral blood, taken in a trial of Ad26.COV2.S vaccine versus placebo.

The CDR3 loop is CASSPEQGTGELFF. The CDR3 DNA follows: TGTGCCAGCAGTCCAGAACAGGGGACCGGGGAGCTGTTTTTT. The chain employs TRBV2 and TRBJ2-2; 7 positions agree with TRBD1. V dropped 5 bases and J dropped 5; count of bases not matched to a gene: 5. The CDR3 is made up of 14 amino acids. CDR1 SNHLY and CDR2 FYNNEI come from the germline V gene.